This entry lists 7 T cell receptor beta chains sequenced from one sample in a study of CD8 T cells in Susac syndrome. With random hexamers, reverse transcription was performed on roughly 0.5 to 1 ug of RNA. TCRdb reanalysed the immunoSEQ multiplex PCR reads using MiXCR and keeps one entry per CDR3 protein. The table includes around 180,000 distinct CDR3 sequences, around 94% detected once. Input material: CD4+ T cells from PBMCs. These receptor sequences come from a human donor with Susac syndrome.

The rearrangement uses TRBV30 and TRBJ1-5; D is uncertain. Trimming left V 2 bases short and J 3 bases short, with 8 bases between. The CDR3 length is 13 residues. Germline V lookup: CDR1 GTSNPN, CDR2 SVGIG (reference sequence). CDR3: CAWSPGNNQPQHF. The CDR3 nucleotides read TGTGCCTGGAGTCCAGGTAACAATCAGCCCCAGCATTTT.

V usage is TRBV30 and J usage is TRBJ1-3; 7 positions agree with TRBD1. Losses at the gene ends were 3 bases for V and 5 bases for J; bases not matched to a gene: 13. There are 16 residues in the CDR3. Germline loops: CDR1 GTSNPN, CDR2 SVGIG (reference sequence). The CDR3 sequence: CAWSGYPLTGRNTIYF. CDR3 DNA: TGTGCCTGGAGCGGCTACCCCCTGACAGGGCGAAACACCATATATTTT.

This CDR3 reads CASSQERQVNTGELFF. For the CDR3, the DNA is TGCGCCAGCAGCCAAGAGAGGCAGGTGAACACCGGGGAGCTGTTTTTT. This sequence joins TRBV4-1 and TRBJ2-2; no definite D call. CDR1 and CDR2 (germline): MGHRA, YSYEKL. The ends were cut back, 0 bases at V and 1 base at J, with 9 bases in the middle. CDR3 length: 16 residues.

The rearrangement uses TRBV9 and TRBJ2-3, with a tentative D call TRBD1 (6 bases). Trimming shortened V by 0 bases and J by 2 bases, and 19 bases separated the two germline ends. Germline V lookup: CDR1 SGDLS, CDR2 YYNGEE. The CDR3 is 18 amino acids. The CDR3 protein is CASSVEGSAGTPTDTQYF. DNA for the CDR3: TGTGCCAGCAGCGTAGAAGGTTCGGCAGGGACACCCACAGATACGCAGTATTTT.

The DNA of the CDR3 is TGTGCCAGCAGCTTGGCGGCAGTGCCTTCCTACGAGCAGTACTTC. Protein product: CASSLAAVPSYEQYF. The V gene is TRBV7-2, the J gene TRBJ2-7; D uncertain. The CDR3 is 15 amino acids. The V gene lost 3 bases and the J gene lost 1 base, with 13 bases spanning the gap. Per the germline V gene, CDR1 is SGHTA and CDR2 is FQGNSA.

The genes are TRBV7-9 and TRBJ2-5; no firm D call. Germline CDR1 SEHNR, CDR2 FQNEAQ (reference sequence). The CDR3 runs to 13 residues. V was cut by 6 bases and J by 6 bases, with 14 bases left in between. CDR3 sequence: CASSSSNLQTQYF. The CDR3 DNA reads TGTGCCAGCAGTTCTAGTAACTTGCAGACCCAGTACTTC.

This CDR3 is CAISGDWSGTDTQYF. The CDR3 coding sequence is TGTGCCATCAGTGGGGACTGGTCTGGCACAGATACGCAGTATTTT. The chain has TRBV10-3 and TRBJ2-3; tentatively, D is TRBD2 (6 bases). The germline V gene encodes CDR1 ENHRY and CDR2 SYGVKD. V was pared by 4 bases and J by 1 base, with 12 bases between. This CDR3 comprises 15 residues.